The 25 T cell receptor beta chains presented below share a single source sample, sequenced in a study of blood T cell repertoires in COVID-19. TCRdb's copy holds only in-frame clones and misses some; the assay was immunoSEQ multiplex PCR. Of about 240,000 clones in the sample, about four fifths were seen once. Sequencing was carried out using peripheral blood. The receptors come from a woman older than 75 with acute or convalescent COVID-19.

The J gene is TRBJ2-5, the V gene TRBV5-1, with 7 bases that match TRBD2. CDR3 length: 15 amino acids. V gave up 1 base and J gave up 5 bases; unmatched junction bases: 8. Per germline, CDR1 SGHRS and CDR2 YFSETQ. CDR3 bases: TGCGCCAGCAGCTTGAATCGCGGGGGTGGGGAGACCCAGTACTTC. Translated: CASSLNRGGGETQYF.

The genes are TRBV5-1 and TRBJ1-3; no definite D call. CDR3 length equals 15 residues. CDR1 SGHRS and CDR2 YFSETQ come from the germline V gene. Trimming left V 6 bases short and J 0 bases short, with 13 bases between. CDR3 sequence reads: CASTPAGNSGNTIYF. The CDR3 bases are TGCGCCAGCACCCCAGCGGGAAACTCTGGAAACACCATATATTTT.

Turning to this clone: One end of the junction does not line up with germline, which may come from a read error. The V call is TRBV28, the J call TRBJ1-1; weak D call: TRBD1 (5 bases). There are 13 residues in the CDR3. Germline assignment: CDR1 MDHEN and CDR2 SYDVKM. DNA of the CDR3: TGTGCCAGCGGTTTGGGAGGGGTCACTGAAGCTTTCTTT. Its translation is CASGLGGVTEAFF.

This clone has just a few counts. The V and J genes are TRBV2 and TRBJ1-2; D unresolved. The CDR3 contains 12 residues. Trimming took 6 bases from V and 8 from J, leaving 13 bases between them. Per the germline V gene, CDR1 is SNHLY and CDR2 is FYNNEI. CDR3: CASRAAEYGYTF. DNA for the CDR3: TGTGCCAGCAGGGCCGCGGAGTACGGCTACACCTTC.

V usage is TRBV29-1 and J usage is TRBJ2-3; 7 nucleotides agree with TRBD2. Losses at the gene ends were 8 bases for V and 2 bases for J; bases not matched to a gene: 10. The CDR3 consists of 14 residues. The germline V gene has CDR1 SQVTM and CDR2 ANQGSEA. CDR3 sequence: CSTSFRGDTDTQYF. Written as DNA, the CDR3 is TGCAGCACCAGCTTCCGGGGGGACACAGATACGCAGTATTTT.

The V and J genes are TRBV28 and TRBJ1-5; tentative D call: TRBD1 (6 bases). The CDR3 contains 18 residues. CDR1 is MDHEN, CDR2 SYDVKM, per germline. The V end lost 1 base, the J end lost 1 base, and 17 bases lay between the germline ends. The CDR3 DNA reads TGTGCCAGCAGTTTATCATACCGGGACATCAAGAGCAATCAGCCCCAGCATTTT. Amino acids: CASSLSYRDIKSNQPQHF. Full variable domain (outside the CDR3, taken from reference TRBV28 and TRBJ1-5): DVKVTQSSRYLVKRTGEKVFLECVQDMDHENMFWYRQDPGLGLRLIYFSYDVKMKEKGDIPEGYSVSREKKERFSLILESASTNQTSMYLCASSLSYRDIKSNQPQHFGDGTRLSIL.

The rearrangement uses TRBV5-1 and TRBJ2-5; 15 bases line up with TRBD2. This CDR3 contains 17 residues. The junction had 9 bases not matched to a gene; V was cut back by 4 bases and J by 5 bases. The V gene's germline CDR1 is SGHRS and CDR2 YFSETQ. The CDR3 nucleotides read TGCGCCAGCAGCGGGCGGACTAGCGGGGGGGCGGATGAGACCCAGTACTTC. It translates to CASSGRTSGGADETQYF.

V gene TRBV4-1 combines with J gene TRBJ1-5; 10 positions match TRBD1. The CDR3 spans 18 residues. Germline lookup yields CDR1 MGHRA and CDR2 YSYEKL. Trimming at V came to 0 bases and at J to 6 bases, leaving 11 bases not matched to a gene. The CDR3 DNA sequence: TGCGCCAGCAGCCAAGAAGGGGACAGGGGATGGGAGGTTCAGCCCCAGCATTTT. Its translation: CASSQEGDRGWEVQPQHF.

The chain couples TRBV5-6 to TRBJ1-1; the D gene is possibly TRBD1 (5 bases). Trimming cost V 4 bases and J 6 bases, with 19 bases left between them. Germline V lookup: CDR1 SGHDT, CDR2 YYEEEE. The CDR3 sequence is 15 residues long. CDR3 nucleotides: TGTGCCAGCAGCCGGCCGGGGGTCGATTTGGCTGAAGCTTTCTTT. Its protein product is CASSRPGVDLAEAFF.

The chain carries TRBV18 and TRBJ2-3, with no clear D. V was trimmed by 0 bases and J by 1 base, leaving 8 bases between them. The CDR3 spans 15 residues. Germline CDR1 is KGHSH and CDR2 is LQKENI. CDR3 DNA sequence: TGTGCCAGCTCACCACCGGGTGCGGGCACAGATACGCAGTATTTT. Protein product: CASSPPGAGTDTQYF.

The rearrangement joins TRBV10-3 to TRBJ2-3; TRBD1 agrees at 9 bases. J was trimmed by 2 bases and V by 5 bases; bases with no gene match: 8. The CDR3 is 16 amino acids. CDR1 is ENHRY, CDR2 SYGVKD, per germline. CDR3 nucleotides: TGTGCCATCAGTCCTCGGGACAGGGAATCCACAGATACGCAGTATTTT. Its protein is CAISPRDRESTDTQYF.

J is TRBJ1-5 and V is TRBV3-1 (or the pseudogene TRBV3-2), with unresolved D. This CDR3 comprises 12 residues. Germline CDR1 and CDR2: LGHDT and YNNKEL (reference sequence). The ends were cut back, 2 bases at V and 4 bases at J, with 3 bases in the middle. The CDR3 nucleotides are TGTGCCAGCAGCCAACGGAATCAGCCCCAGCATTTT. Translating gives CASSQRNQPQHF.

The V call is TRBV5-4, the J call TRBJ2-1; 13 nucleotides agree with TRBD2. The length of the CDR3 is 15 residues. Germline-derived CDR1 and CDR2 are SGHNT and YYREEE (reference sequence). The V gene end was trimmed by 4 bases and the J gene end by 7 bases; junction bases not matched to a gene: 5. The chain's CDR3 is CASSKTSGGKNEQFF. Written as DNA, the CDR3 is TGTGCCAGCAGCAAGACTAGCGGGGGGAAGAATGAGCAGTTCTTC.

This clone was counted a few times. The V and J genes are TRBV6-5 and TRBJ1-5; 10 bases fit TRBD1. V trimming: 5 bases; J trimming: 6 bases; junction bases outside the gene matches: 7. Germline V gene data show CDR1 as MNHEY and CDR2 as SVGAGI. This CDR3 has 15 residues. This chain's CDR3 is CASSPRTGGIQPQHF. CDR3 DNA: TGTGCCAGCAGTCCCCGGACAGGGGGAATTCAGCCCCAGCATTTT.

The chain employs TRBV2 and TRBJ2-6; TRBD1 matches 7 bases. Germline CDR1 and CDR2: SNHLY and FYNNEI. This CDR3 spans 15 amino acids. V lost 5 bases and J lost 4; bases outside the gene matches: 5. The CDR3 DNA reads as TGTGCCAGCAGTACAGGGGCGACCGGGGCCAACGTCCTGACTTTC. It translates to CASSTGATGANVLTF.

In its sample, this clone was seen once. The chain uses TRBV7-2 and TRBJ2-3; D is ambiguous. The CDR3 loop spans 12 amino acids. Germline assignment: CDR1 SGHTA and CDR2 FQGNSA. The V and J ends lost 4 bases and 8 bases respectively, with 10 bases between them. The CDR3 reads CASSSSGVTQYF. The CDR3 DNA reads TGTGCCAGCAGCTCTTCAGGTGTTACGCAGTATTTT. The complete variable domain, with remaining parts taken from reference TRBV7-2 and TRBJ2-3, reads GAGVSQSPSNKVTEKGKDVELRCDPISGHTALYWYRQSLGQGLEFLIYFQGNSAPDKSGLPSDRFSAERTGGSVSTLTIQRTQQEDSAVYLCASSSSGVTQYFGPGTRLTVL.

This clone was counted a few times. The rearrangement uses TRBV28 and TRBJ2-2, with 8 bases matching TRBD2. This CDR3 contains 14 residues. V shed 4 bases and J 7 bases; nucleotides not matched to a gene: 5. CDR1 MDHEN and CDR2 SYDVKM come from the germline V gene. CDR3 in DNA: TGTGCCAGCAGTTGGGGCAGCGGGGGCGGGGAGCTGTTTTTT. This codes for CASSWGSGGGELFF.

A single count supports this clone. This chain links TRBV2 with TRBJ2-7; TRBD1 aligns across 7 bases. Germline assignment: CDR1 SNHLY and CDR2 FYNNEI. The length of the CDR3 is 14 residues. The junction had 7 bases not matched to a gene; V was cut back by 4 bases and J by 4 bases. In DNA, the CDR3 is TGTGCCAGCAGTGGTATTAGGGGGCGGTACGAGCAGTACTTC. This translates into CASSGIRGRYEQYF. Variable domain in full (rest from reference TRBV2 and TRBJ2-7): EPEVTQTPSHQVTQMGQEVILRCVPISNHLYFYWYRQILGQKVEFLVSFYNNEISEKSEIFDDQFSVERPDGSNFTLKIRSTKLEDSAMYFCASSGIRGRYEQYFGPGTRLTVT.

This chain uses TRBV19 with TRBJ2-7, with D unresolved. V lost 3 bases and J lost 1, with 7 bases in between. The CDR3 length is 13 residues. Looked up from germline, CDR1 is LNHDA and CDR2 is SQIVND (reference sequence). CDR3 amino acids: CASSMTFSYEQYF. The CDR3 DNA reads TGTGCCAGTAGTATGACTTTTTCCTACGAGCAGTACTTC.

This chain connects TRBV5-1 to TRBJ1-1, with a tentative D call TRBD1 (5 bases). V lost 0 bases, J lost 3 bases, and 18 bases lay in between. The germline V gene encodes CDR1 SGHRS and CDR2 YFSETQ. CDR3 length equals 17 residues. CDR3 DNA: TGCGCCAGCAGCTTGGATCTGGACAACCTAGGGGACACTGAAGCTTTCTTT. It encodes CASSLDLDNLGDTEAFF.

This chain connects TRBV30 to TRBJ1-6; the D gene is possibly TRBD1 (6 bases). Germline V gene lookup returns CDR1 GTSNPN and CDR2 SVGIG (reference sequence). The CDR3 covers 15 residues. V was trimmed by 5 bases and J by 12 bases, leaving 23 bases between them. The CDR3 nucleotides read TGTGCCTGGCATCCGGCGGGGACACCGGGGGGACCCCTCCACTTT. This translates into CAWHPAGTPGGPLHF.

This chain links TRBV4-1 with TRBJ2-1; 12 bases match TRBD1. J gave up 6 bases and V 7 bases, and 10 bases lay outside the gene matches. The germline V gene has CDR1 MGHRA and CDR2 YSYEKL. The CDR3 has 16 residues. CDR3 bases: TGCGCCAGCACGGGGACAGGGGGCGGTGGCCTCAATGAGCAGTTCTTC. This encodes CASTGTGGGGLNEQFF.

This chain links TRBV5-5 with TRBJ1-6; 7 bases are a match to TRBD1. Per the germline V gene, CDR1 is SGHKS and CDR2 is YYEKEE (reference sequence). The CDR3 spans 17 residues. The V segment lost 0 bases and the J segment 6 bases; nucleotides outside the gene matches: 9. The CDR3 loop is CASSLATGIGSNSPLHF. CDR3 coding DNA: TGTGCCAGCAGCTTGGCGACAGGGATAGGCTCTAATTCACCCCTCCACTTT.

Only one count was recorded for this clone. The chain links TRBV5-5 to TRBJ2-2, with D possibly matching TRBD2 (5 bases). The CDR3 runs to 13 residues. V was cut by 1 base and J by 6 bases, with 7 bases left in between. Germline V gene sequence: CDR1 SGHKS, CDR2 YYEKEE (reference sequence). The CDR3 region is CASSLKGAGELFF. The CDR3 DNA is TGTGCCAGCAGCTTGAAGGGAGCCGGGGAGCTGTTTTTT. Variable domain in full (rest from reference TRBV5-5 and TRBJ2-2): DAGVTQSPTHLIKTRGQQVTLRCSPISGHKSVSWYQQVLGQGPQFIFQYYEKEERGRGNFPDRFSARQFPNYSSELNVNALLLGDSALYLCASSLKGAGELFFGEGSRLTVL.

The CDR3 DNA sequence: TGTGCCACCAGTGATCGAAGGGGGCACCAAGAGACCCAGTACTTC. Amino acids: CATSDRRGHQETQYF. The chain links TRBV24-1 to TRBJ2-5; TRBD1 aligns across 7 bases. The junction had 3 bases not matched to a gene; V was cut back by 3 bases and J by 0 bases. This CDR3 contains 15 residues. The V gene's germline CDR1 is KGHDR and CDR2 SFDVKD.